This T cell receptor beta chain was identified during a study of blood T cell repertoires in COVID-19. Study-wide background: The United States, Italy and Spain supplied acute and convalescent COVID-19 samples.

V was cut by 5 bases and J by 6 bases, with 7 bases left in between. The CDR3 runs to 12 residues. Here immunoSEQ multiplex PCR was the method, and the copy in TCRdb shows in-frame clones only, minus some. The sample holds some 250,000 clones, about 83% seen once. Sequenced: peripheral blood. The V gene is TRBV12-3 or TRBV12-4, the J gene TRBJ2-2; weak D call: TRBD1 (5 bases). This receptor was taken from a man aged 25-45 years who had recovered from COVID-19. CDR3 DNA: TGTGCCAGCAGTCCAGGGTCCGGGGAGCTGTTTTTT. The encoded protein is CASSPGSGELFF.